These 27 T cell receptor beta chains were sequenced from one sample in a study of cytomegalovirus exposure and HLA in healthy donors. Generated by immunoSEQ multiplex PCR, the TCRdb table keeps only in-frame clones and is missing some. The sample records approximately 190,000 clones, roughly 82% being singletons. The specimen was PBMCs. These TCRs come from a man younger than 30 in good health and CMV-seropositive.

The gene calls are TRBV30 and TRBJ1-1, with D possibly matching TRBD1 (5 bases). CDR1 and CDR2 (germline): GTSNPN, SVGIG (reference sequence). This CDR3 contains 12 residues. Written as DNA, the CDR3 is TGTGCTTGGGAGCCGGGGGACACTGAAGCTTTCTTT. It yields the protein CAWEPGDTEAFF.

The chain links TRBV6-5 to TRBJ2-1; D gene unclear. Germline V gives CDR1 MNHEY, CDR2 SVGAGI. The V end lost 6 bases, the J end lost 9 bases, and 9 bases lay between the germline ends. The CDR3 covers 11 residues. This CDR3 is CASSRSGEQFF. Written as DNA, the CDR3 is TGTGCCAGCAGCCGATCGGGTGAGCAGTTCTTC.

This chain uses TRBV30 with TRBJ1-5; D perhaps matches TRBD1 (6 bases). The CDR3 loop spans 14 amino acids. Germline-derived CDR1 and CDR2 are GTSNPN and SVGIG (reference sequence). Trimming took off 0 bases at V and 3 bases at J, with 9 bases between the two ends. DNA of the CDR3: TGTGCCTGGAGTGTACAGGGTCCCAATCAGCCCCAGCATTTT. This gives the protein CAWSVQGPNQPQHF.

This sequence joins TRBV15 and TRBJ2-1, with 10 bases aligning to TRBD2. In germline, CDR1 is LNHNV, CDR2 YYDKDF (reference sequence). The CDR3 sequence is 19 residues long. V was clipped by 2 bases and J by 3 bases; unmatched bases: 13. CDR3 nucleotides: TGTGCCACCAGCAGATCAAGTAGGCTAGCGGGAGTATTCTACAATGAGCAGTTCTTC. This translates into CATSRSSRLAGVFYNEQFF. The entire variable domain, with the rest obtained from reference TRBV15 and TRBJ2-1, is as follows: DAMVIQNPRYQVTQFGKPVTLSCSQTLNHNVMYWYQQKSSQAPKLLFHYYDKDFNNEADTPDNFQSRRPNTSFCFLDIRSPGLGDTAMYLCATSRSSRLAGVFYNEQFFGPGTRLTVL.

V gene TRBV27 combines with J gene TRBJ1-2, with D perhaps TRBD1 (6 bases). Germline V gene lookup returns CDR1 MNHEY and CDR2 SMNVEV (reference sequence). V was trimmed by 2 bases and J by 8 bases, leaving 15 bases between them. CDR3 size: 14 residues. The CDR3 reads CASSLGLGDNGYTF. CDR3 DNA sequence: TGTGCCAGCAGTTTAGGGTTAGGGGACAACGGCTACACCTTC.

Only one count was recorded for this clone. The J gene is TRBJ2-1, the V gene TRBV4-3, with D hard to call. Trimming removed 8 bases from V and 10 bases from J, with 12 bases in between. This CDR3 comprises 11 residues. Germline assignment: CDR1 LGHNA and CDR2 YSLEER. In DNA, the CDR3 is TGCGCCAGCGGGCCTCCCTGGGAGCAGTTCTTC. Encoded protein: CASGPPWEQFF.

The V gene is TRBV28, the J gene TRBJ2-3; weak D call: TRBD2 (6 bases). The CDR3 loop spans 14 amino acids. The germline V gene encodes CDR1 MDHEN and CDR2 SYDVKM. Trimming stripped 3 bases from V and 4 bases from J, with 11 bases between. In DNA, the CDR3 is TGTGCCAGCAGTTTTGGGGCGGGGCCAGATACGCAGTATTTT. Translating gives CASSFGAGPDTQYF.

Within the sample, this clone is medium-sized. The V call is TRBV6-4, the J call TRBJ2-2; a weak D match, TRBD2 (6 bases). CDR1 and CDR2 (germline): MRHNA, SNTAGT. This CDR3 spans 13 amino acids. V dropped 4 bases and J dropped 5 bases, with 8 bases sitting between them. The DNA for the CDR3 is TGTGCCAGCAGTGTCGGGACTACCGGGGAGCTGTTTTTT. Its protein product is CASSVGTTGELFF.

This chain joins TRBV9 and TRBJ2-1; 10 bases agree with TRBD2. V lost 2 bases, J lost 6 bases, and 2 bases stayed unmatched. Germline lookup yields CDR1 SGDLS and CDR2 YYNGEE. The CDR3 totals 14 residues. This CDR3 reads CASSVLAGANEQFF. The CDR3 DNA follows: TGTGCCAGCAGCGTGCTAGCGGGAGCCAATGAGCAGTTCTTC. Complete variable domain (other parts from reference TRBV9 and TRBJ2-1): DSGVTQTPKHLITATGQRVTLRCSPRSGDLSVYWYQQSLDQGLQFLIQYYNGEERAKGNILERFSAQQFPDLHSELNLSSLELGDSALYFCASSVLAGANEQFFGPGTRLTVL.

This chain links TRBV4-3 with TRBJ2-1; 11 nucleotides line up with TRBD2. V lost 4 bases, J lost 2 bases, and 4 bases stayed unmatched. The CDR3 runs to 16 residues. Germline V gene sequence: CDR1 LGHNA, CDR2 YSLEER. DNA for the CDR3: TGCGCCAGCAGCCCATCTAGCGGGAGGCCCTACAATGAGCAGTTCTTC. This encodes CASSPSSGRPYNEQFF.

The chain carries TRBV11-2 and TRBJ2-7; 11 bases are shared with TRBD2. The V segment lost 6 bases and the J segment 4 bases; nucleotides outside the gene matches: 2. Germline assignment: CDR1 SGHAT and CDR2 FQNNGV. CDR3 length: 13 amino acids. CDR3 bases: TGTGCCAGCAGGACTAGCGGGACGTACGAGCAGTACTTC. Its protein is CASRTSGTYEQYF.

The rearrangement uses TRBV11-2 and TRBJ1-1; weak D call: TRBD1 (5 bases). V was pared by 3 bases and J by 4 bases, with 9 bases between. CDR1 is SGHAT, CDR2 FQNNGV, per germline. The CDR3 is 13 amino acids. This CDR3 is CASSFERGTEAFF. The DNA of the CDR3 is TGTGCCAGCAGCTTCGAAAGGGGCACTGAAGCTTTCTTT.

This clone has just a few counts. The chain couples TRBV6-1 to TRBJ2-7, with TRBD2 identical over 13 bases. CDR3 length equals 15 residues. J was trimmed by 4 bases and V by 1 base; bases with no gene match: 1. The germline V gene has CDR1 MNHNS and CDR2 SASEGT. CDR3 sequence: CASSEGTSGSYEQYF. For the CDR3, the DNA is TGTGCCAGCAGTGAAGGGACTAGCGGGAGTTACGAGCAGTACTTC.

CDR3 sequence: CAISTGLAVADTQYF. CDR3 sequence (DNA): TGTGCCATCAGCACGGGACTAGCTGTCGCAGATACGCAGTATTTT. The V and J genes are TRBV10-3 and TRBJ2-3; 9 nucleotides line up with TRBD2. CDR1 and CDR2 (germline): ENHRY, SYGVKD. The trim removed 6 bases at V and 4 bases at J, leaving 8 bases unmatched. The CDR3 covers 15 residues.

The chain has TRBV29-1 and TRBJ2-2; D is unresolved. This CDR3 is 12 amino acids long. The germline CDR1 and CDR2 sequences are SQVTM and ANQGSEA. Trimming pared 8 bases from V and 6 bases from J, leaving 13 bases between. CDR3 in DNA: TGCAGCTGCTGGGTTCGGGCCGGGGAGCTGTTTTTT. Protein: CSCWVRAGELFF.

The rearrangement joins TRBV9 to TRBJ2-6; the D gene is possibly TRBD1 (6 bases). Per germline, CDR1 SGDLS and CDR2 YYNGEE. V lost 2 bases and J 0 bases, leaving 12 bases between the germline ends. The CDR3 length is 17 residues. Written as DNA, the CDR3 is TGTGCCAGCAGCGTGGAACAGGGAATCTCTGGGGCCAACGTCCTGACTTTC. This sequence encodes CASSVEQGISGANVLTF.

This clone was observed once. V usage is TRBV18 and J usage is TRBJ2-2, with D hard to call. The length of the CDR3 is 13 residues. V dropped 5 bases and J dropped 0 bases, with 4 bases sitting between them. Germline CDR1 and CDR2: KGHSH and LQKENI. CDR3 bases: TGTGCCAGCTCAGTTACGAACACCGGGGAGCTGTTTTTT. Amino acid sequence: CASSVTNTGELFF. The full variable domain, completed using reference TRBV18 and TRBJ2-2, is NAGVMQNPRHLVRRRGQEARLRCSPMKGHSHVYWYRQLPEEGLKFMVYLQKENIIDESGMPKERFSAEFPKEGPSILRIQQVVRGDSAAYFCASSVTNTGELFFGEGSRLTVL.

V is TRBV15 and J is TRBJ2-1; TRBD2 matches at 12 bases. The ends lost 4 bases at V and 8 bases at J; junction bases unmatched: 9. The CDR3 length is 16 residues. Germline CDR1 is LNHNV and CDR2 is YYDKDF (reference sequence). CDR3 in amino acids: CATSTSGLAGWHEQFF. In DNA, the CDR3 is TGTGCCACCAGCACCTCTGGACTAGCGGGATGGCATGAGCAGTTCTTC.

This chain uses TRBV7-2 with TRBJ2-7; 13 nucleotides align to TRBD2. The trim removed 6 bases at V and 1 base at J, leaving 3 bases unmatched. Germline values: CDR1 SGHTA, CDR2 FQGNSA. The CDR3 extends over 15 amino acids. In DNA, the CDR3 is TGTGCCAGCAGACGGGGACTAGCGGGATCCTACGAGCAGTACTTC. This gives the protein CASRRGLAGSYEQYF.

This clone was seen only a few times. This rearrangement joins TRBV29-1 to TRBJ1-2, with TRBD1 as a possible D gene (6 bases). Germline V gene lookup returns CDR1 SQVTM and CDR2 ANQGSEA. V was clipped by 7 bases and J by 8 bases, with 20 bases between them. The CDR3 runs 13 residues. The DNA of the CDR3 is TGCAGCGCCCTCAAGGGGGACCAAGAGGGCTACACCTTC. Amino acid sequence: CSALKGDQEGYTF. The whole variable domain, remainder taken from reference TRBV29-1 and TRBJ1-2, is SAVISQKPSRDICQRGTSLTIQCQVDSQVTMMFWYRQQPGQSLTLIATANQGSEATYESGFVIDKFPISRPNLTFSTLTVSNMSPEDSSIYLCSALKGDQEGYTFGSGTRLTVV.

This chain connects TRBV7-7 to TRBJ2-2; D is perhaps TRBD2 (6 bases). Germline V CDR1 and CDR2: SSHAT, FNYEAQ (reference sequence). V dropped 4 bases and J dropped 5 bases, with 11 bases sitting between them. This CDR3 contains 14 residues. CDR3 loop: CASSYGGETGELFF. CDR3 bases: TGTGCCAGCAGCTATGGAGGGGAAACCGGGGAGCTGTTTTTT.

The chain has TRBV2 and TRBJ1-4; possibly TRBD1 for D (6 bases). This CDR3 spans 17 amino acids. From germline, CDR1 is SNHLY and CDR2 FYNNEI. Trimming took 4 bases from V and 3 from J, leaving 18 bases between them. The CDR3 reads CASSGAPDSGSNEKLFF. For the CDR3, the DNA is TGTGCCAGCAGTGGAGCGCCGGACAGTGGTTCTAATGAAAAACTGTTTTTT.

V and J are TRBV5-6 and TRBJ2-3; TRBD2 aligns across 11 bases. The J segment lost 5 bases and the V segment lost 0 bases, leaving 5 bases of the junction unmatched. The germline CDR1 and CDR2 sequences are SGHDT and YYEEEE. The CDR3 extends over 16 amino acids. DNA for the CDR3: TGTGCCAGCAGCTTGGTAGCGGGAGGGCCTTTAGATACGCAGTATTTT. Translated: CASSLVAGGPLDTQYF.

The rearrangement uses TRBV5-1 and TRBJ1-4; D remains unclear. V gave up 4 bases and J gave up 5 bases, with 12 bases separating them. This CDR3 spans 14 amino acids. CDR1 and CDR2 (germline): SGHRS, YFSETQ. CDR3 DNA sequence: TGCGCCAGCAGCCCCCCGGGGAGGAATGAAAAACTGTTTTTT. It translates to CASSPPGRNEKLFF.

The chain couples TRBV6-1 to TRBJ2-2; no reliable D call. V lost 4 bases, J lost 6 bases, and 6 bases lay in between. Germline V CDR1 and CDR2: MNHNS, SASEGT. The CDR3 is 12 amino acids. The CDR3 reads CASSVQAGELFF. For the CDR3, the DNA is TGTGCCAGCAGTGTTCAGGCCGGGGAGCTGTTTTTT.

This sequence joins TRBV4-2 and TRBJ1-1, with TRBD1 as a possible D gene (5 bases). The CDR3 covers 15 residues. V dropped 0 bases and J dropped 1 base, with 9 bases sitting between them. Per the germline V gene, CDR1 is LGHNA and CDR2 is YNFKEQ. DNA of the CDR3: TGTGCCAGCAGCCAAGACCCGGGGGGGAACACTGAAGCTTTCTTT. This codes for CASSQDPGGNTEAFF.

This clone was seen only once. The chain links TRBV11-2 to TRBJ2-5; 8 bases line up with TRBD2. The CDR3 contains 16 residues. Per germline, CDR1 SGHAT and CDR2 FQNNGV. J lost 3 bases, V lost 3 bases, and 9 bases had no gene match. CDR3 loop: CASSFPTGGLEETQYF. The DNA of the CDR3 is TGTGCCAGCAGCTTCCCCACGGGGGGGCTCGAAGAGACCCAGTACTTC.